The 16 T cell receptor beta chains listed next were all sequenced from one sample in a study of tumor-infiltrating lymphocytes in oesophageal squamous cell carcinoma. TCRdb re-called the PCR reads with MiXCR, one entry per CDR3 protein. The sample carries some 22,000 distinct CDR3 sequences, 36% recorded once. The specimen sequenced was esophageal tumor tissue. Receptor source: a male donor with esophageal squamous cell carcinoma.

The chain employs TRBV19 and TRBJ1-1, with a weak D call TRBD1 (5 bases). The CDR3 sequence is 13 residues long. V gave up 2 bases and J gave up 5 bases, with 9 bases separating them. Germline CDR1 and CDR2: LNHDA and SQIVND (reference sequence). CDR3 loop: CASSIQGSTEAFF. The CDR3 DNA is TGTGCCAGTAGTATACAGGGATCAACTGAAGCTTTCTTT.

This clonotype was picked up a small number of times. CDR3 nucleotides: TGTGCCAGCAGCTCGGGACTAGCGCCTAATGAGCAGTTCTTC. Its translation: CASSSGLAPNEQFF. The chain carries TRBV7-3 and TRBJ2-1, with TRBD2 matching over 10 bases. The CDR3 is made up of 14 amino acids. The V gene end was trimmed by 4 bases and the J gene end by 7 bases; junction bases not matched to a gene: 4. Per the germline V gene, CDR1 is SGHTA and CDR2 is FQGTGA. Filled out from reference TRBV7-3 and TRBJ2-1, the complete variable domain reads GAGVSQTPSNKVTEKGKYVELRCDPISGHTALYWYRQSLGQGPEFLIYFQGTGAADDSGLPNDRFFAVRPEGSVSTLKIQRTERGDSAVYLCASSSGLAPNEQFFGPGTRLTVL.

This clonotype has a count of ten or more. The J gene is TRBJ1-1, the V gene TRBV6-6; D possibly corresponds to TRBD1 (6 bases). The germline V gene has CDR1 MNHNY and CDR2 SVGAGI (reference sequence). The CDR3 has 15 amino acids. V was pared by 0 bases and J by 6 bases, with 14 bases between. In DNA, the CDR3 is TGTGCCAGCAGTTACTCAACAGGGCATCTAGCTGAAGCTTTCTTT. It is translated as CASSYSTGHLAEAFF.

This clonotype was seen repeatedly, ten times or more. The chain employs TRBV14 and TRBJ1-1; D is ambiguous. Looked up from germline, CDR1 is SGHDN and CDR2 is FVKESK. The CDR3 runs to 13 residues. V was cut by 6 bases and J by 0 bases, with 8 bases left in between. This CDR3 reads CASSRNLNTEAFF. In DNA, the CDR3 is TGTGCCAGCAGTCGAAACCTGAACACTGAAGCTTTCTTT.

The chain combines TRBV20-1 with TRBJ1-1, with D maybe TRBD1 (5 bases). Germline values: CDR1 DFQATT, CDR2 SNEGSKA (reference sequence). The CDR3 loop spans 14 amino acids. The V end lost 2 bases, the J end lost 1 base, and 11 bases lay between the germline ends. The CDR3 loop is CSARRQGPNTEAFF. As DNA, the CDR3 is TGCAGTGCTAGACGGCAGGGTCCGAACACTGAAGCTTTCTTT.

V gene TRBV24-1 combines with J gene TRBJ2-6; no clear D. Germline CDR1 and CDR2: KGHDR and SFDVKD. V was pared by 1 base and J by 1 base, with 4 bases between. The CDR3 has 15 amino acids. The CDR3 nucleotides read TGTGCCACCAGTGATTTCCGATCTGGGGCCAACGTCCTGACTTTC. Translation: CATSDFRSGANVLTF.

This clonotype counts as medium-sized. This chain links TRBV7-9 with TRBJ2-5, with D hard to call. CDR1 and CDR2 (germline): SEHNR, FQNEAQ (reference sequence). The CDR3 sequence is 11 residues long. V lost 9 bases to trimming and J lost 2 bases, with 7 bases between them. CDR3 protein: CASQAQETQYF. The CDR3 nucleotides read TGTGCCAGTCAGGCTCAAGAGACCCAGTACTTC.

The chain has TRBV25-1 and TRBJ2-3; 10 nucleotides agree with TRBD1. Trimming at V came to 4 bases and at J to 2 bases, leaving 3 bases not matched to a gene. The CDR3 sequence is 15 residues long. In germline, CDR1 is MGHDK, CDR2 SYGVNS. The CDR3 DNA is TGTGCCAGCAGTGGGGGGACAGGGGTCACAGATACGCAGTATTTT. It translates to CASSGGTGVTDTQYF.

This clonotype was seen more than once but under ten times. Since the CDR3 does not end with the conserved phenylalanine or tryptophan, this likely comes from a read error. The DNA is omitted, as the CDR3 cannot be located on it reliably, and the CDR3 follows TCRdb's listing. Here the CDR3 reads CASSKYGTGEYGYTFGS. The chain couples TRBV7-4 to TRBJ2-1; TRBD1 reflects the table's D call only, with no check against the DNA. In germline, CDR1 is SGHVT, CDR2 SQSDAQ. The CDR3 is 17 residues long, counting both termini.

This chain uses TRBV5-5 with TRBJ2-1; TRBD1 matches 9 bases. V gave up 3 bases and J gave up 3 bases; unmatched junction bases: 10. CDR1 is SGHKS and CDR2 is YYEKEE in the germline V gene (reference sequence). CDR3 length equals 17 residues. CDR3 amino acids: CASSSGQGNFFYNEQFF. In nucleotides, the CDR3 is TGTGCCAGCAGCTCGGGACAGGGTAACTTCTTCTACAATGAGCAGTTCTTC.

The CDR3 protein is CASSLGWPSKNEQYF. The CDR3 DNA is TGTGCCAGCAGCTTAGGTTGGCCGTCTAAGAACGAGCAGTACTTC. The chain joins TRBV7-9 to TRBJ2-3; D uncertain. The tail of the sequence fits TRBJ2-7 better, so the J call may be wrong. The V gene's germline CDR1 is SEHNR and CDR2 FQNEAQ (reference sequence). The CDR3 loop spans 15 amino acids.

At least ten counts were recorded for this clonotype. The genes are TRBV7-3 and TRBJ2-1; D remains unclear. The CDR3 covers 15 residues. Germline V gene data show CDR1 as SGHTA and CDR2 as FQGTGA. V was cut by 6 bases and J by 8 bases, with 20 bases left in between. CDR3 loop: CASSPREAEGDEQFF. CDR3 bases: TGTGCCAGCAGTCCTCGCGAGGCGGAAGGCGATGAGCAGTTCTTC.

In its sample, this clonotype ranks as medium-sized (0.01 to 0.1%). Germline and junction disagree at one end, which may indicate a read error. The CDR3 protein is CASSLEASGRDRNF. The CDR3 DNA reads TGTGCCAGCAGCTTAGAGGCTAGCGGGAGGGACCGGAACTTC. J is TRBJ2-4 and V is TRBV7-8; TRBD2 aligns across 12 bases. Germline CDR1 reads SGHVS; CDR2 reads FQNEAQ. This CDR3 comprises 14 residues.

By share of the sample, this clonotype is medium-sized. The chain has TRBV7-2 and TRBJ1-5; D unclear. This CDR3 contains 13 residues. V lost 2 bases to trimming and J lost 5 bases, with 7 bases between them. Germline CDR1 is SGHTA and CDR2 is FQGNSA. CDR3 loop: CASSLWRDQPQHF. DNA of the CDR3: TGTGCCAGCAGCTTATGGAGGGATCAGCCCCAGCATTTT.

Ten or more counts support this clonotype. DNA of the CDR3: TGTGCCAGCGGGGACCCATTAGGGGATAATTCACCCCTCCACTTT. Its translation: CASGDPLGDNSPLHF. The gene calls are TRBV28 and TRBJ1-6, with D possibly being TRBD1 (5 bases). The CDR3 consists of 15 residues. Trimming pared 8 bases from V and 5 bases from J, leaving 16 bases between. CDR1 and CDR2 from the germline V gene are MDHEN and SYDVKM.

This clonotype was counted a few times. The chain employs TRBV19 and TRBJ2-7, with TRBD1 identical over 8 bases. V lost 5 bases, J lost 0 bases, and 15 bases stayed unmatched. This CDR3 spans 18 amino acids. CDR1 and CDR2 (germline): LNHDA, SQIVND (reference sequence). This CDR3 is CASSPTWGRTGLSYEQYF. Here the CDR3 DNA reads TGTGCCAGTAGTCCTACCTGGGGGAGGACAGGGCTCTCCTACGAGCAGTACTTC.